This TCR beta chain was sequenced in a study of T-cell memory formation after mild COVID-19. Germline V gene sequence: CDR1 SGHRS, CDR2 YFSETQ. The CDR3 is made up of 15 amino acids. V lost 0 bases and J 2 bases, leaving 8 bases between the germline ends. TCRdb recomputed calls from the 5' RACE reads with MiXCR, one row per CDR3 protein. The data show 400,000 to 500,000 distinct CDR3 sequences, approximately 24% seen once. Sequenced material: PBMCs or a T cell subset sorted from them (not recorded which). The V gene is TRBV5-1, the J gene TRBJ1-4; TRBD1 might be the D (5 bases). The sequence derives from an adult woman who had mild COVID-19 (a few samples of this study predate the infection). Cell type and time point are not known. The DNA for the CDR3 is TGCGCCAGCAGCTTGGTGGGACCGACTAATGAAAAACTGTTTTTT. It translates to CASSLVGPTNEKLFF.